The clone carrying this T cell receptor beta chain turned up a few times. The source of the sample is a study of shared clonotypes between healthy human individuals. Investigators divided CD4+ cells into CD45RA+ naive and CD45RA-negative memory subsets. Sequencing was performed with immunoSEQ multiplex PCR; in TCRdb, only in-frame clones are kept and a portion is missing. The table lists around 510,000 clones, about 96% of them singletons. Germline V gene lookup returns CDR1 SNHLY and CDR2 FYNNEI. Trimming removed 4 bases at V and 5 bases at J, with 6 bases between. The CDR3 has 12 amino acids. Input material: naive CD4+ T cells sorted from blood. Subset meaning: CD45RA+ positively selected. This rearrangement joins TRBV2 to TRBJ1-5; D not resolved. This sequence was found in a woman aged 25 to 39 in good health. The CDR3 DNA is TGTGCCAGCAGTGGAATGGATCAGCCCCAGCATTTT. Translation: CASSGMDQPQHF.